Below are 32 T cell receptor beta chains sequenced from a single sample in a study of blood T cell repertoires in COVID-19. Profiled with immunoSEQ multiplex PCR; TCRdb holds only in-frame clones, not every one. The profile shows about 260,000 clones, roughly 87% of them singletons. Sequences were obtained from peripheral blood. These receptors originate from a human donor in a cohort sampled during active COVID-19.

The CDR3 sequence is CASSSPTPGGRETQYF. Written as DNA, the CDR3 is TGTGCCAGCAGTTCTCCTACCCCGGGAGGTAGAGAGACCCAGTACTTC. This chain links TRBV28 with TRBJ2-5; 7 bases are shared with TRBD2. Per germline, CDR1 MDHEN and CDR2 SYDVKM. There are 16 residues in the CDR3. Unmatched junction bases numbered 12, after V lost 4 bases and J lost 4 bases.

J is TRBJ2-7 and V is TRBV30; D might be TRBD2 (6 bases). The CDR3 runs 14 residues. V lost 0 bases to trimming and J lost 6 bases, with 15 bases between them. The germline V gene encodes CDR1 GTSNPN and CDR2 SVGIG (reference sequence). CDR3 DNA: TGTGCCTGGAGTGTACTTGGGGGGATTCCCGAGCAGTACTTC. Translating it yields CAWSVLGGIPEQYF.

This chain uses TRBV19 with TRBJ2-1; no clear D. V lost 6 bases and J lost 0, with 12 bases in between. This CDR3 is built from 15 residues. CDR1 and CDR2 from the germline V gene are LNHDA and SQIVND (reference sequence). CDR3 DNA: TGTGCCAGTAGCAAGGAGTGGAGCTCCTACAATGAGCAGTTCTTC. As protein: CASSKEWSSYNEQFF.

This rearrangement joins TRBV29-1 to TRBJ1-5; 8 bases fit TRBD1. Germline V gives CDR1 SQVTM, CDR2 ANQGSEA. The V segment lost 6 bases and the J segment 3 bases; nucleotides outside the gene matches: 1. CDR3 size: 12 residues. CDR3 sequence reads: CSVGQDNQPQHF. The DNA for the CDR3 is TGCAGCGTGGGACAGGACAATCAGCCCCAGCATTTT.

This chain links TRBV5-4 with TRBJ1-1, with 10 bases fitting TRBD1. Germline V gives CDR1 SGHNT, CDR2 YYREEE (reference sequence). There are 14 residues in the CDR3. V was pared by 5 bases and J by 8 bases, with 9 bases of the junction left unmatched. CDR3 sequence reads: CASSPTGGLPEAFF. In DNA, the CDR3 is TGTGCCAGCAGTCCGACAGGGGGCCTCCCAGAAGCTTTCTTT.

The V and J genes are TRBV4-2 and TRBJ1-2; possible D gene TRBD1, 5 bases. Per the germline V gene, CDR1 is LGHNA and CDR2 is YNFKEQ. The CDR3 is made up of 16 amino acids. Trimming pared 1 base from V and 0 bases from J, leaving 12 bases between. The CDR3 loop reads CASSQVRDLANYGYTF. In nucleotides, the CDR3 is TGTGCCAGCAGCCAAGTGCGGGACCTAGCTAACTATGGCTACACCTTC.

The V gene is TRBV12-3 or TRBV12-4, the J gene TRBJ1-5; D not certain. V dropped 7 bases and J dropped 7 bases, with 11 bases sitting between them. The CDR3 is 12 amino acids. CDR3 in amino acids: CASTYTGQPQHF. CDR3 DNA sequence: TGTGCCAGCACTTACACGGGGCAGCCCCAGCATTTT.

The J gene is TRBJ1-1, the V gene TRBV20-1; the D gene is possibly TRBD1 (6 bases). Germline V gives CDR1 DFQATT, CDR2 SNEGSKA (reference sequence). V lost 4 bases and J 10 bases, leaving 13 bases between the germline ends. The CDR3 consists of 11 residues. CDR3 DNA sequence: TGCAGTGCTAAAGCCGGGACACGAGCTTTCTTT. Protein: CSAKAGTRAFF.

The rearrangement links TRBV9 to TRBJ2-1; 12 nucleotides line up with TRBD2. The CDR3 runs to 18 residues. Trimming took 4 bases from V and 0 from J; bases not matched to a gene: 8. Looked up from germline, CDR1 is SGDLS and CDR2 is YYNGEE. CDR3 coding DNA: TGTGCCAGCAGCCTAGGGACTAGCGGGCTCAGCTCCTACAATGAGCAGTTCTTC. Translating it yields CASSLGTSGLSSYNEQFF.

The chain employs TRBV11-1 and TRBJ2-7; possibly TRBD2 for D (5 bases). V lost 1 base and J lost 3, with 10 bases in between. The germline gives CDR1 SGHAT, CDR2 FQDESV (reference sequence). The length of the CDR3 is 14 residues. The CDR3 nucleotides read TGTGCCAGCAGCTTAGGATCGGACTTCTACGAGCAGTACTTC. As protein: CASSLGSDFYEQYF.

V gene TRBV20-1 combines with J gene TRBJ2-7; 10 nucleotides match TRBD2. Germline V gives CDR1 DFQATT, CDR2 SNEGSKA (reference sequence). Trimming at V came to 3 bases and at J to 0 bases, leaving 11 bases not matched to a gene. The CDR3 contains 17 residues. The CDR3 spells CSASLIAGGLSSYEQYF. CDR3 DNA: TGCAGTGCTAGTTTAATAGCGGGAGGACTTAGCTCCTACGAGCAGTACTTC.

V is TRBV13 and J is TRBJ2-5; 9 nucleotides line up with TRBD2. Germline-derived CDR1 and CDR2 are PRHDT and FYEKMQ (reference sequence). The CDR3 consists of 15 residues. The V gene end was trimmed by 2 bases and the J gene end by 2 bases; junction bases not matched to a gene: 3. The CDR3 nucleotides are TGTGCCAGCAGCTTACTAGCGGGACTACAAGAGACCCAGTACTTC. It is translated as CASSLLAGLQETQYF. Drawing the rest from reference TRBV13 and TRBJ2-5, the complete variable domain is AAGVIQSPRHLIKEKRETATLKCYPIPRHDTVYWYQQGPGQDPQFLISFYEKMQSDKGSIPDRFSAQQFSDYHSELNMSSLELGDSALYFCASSLLAGLQETQYFGPGTRLLVL.

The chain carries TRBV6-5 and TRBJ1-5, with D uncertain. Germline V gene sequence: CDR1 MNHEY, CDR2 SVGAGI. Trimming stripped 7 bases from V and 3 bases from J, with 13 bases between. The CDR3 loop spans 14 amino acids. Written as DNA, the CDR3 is TGTGCCAGCACCCCACGTTCACACAATCAGCCCCAGCATTTT. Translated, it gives CASTPRSHNQPQHF.

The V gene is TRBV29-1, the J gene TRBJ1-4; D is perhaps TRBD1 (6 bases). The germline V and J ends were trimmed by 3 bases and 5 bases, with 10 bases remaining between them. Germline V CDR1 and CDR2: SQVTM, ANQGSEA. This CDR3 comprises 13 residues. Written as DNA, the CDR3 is TGCAGCGTTGACAAAACAGGGAATGAAAAACTGTTTTTT. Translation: CSVDKTGNEKLFF.

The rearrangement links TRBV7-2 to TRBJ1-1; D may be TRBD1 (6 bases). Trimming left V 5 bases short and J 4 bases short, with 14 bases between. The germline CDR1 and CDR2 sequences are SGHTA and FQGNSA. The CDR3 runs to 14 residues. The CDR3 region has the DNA TGTGCCAGCAGCCCAAGGCAGGGGACCACTGAAGCTTTCTTT. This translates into CASSPRQGTTEAFF.

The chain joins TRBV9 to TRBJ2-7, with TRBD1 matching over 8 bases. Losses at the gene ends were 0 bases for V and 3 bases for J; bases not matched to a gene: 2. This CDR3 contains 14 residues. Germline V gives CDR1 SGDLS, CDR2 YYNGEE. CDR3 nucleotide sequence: TGTGCCAGCAGCGTAGGAGGACAGGGCTACGAGCAGTACTTC. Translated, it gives CASSVGGQGYEQYF.

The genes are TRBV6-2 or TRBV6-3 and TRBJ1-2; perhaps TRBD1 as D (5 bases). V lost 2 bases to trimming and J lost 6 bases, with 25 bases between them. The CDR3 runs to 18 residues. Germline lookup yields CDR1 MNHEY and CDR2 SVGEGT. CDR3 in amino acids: CASSYPQGRAGIMDGYTF. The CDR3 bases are TGTGCCAGCAGTTACCCGCAGGGTCGGGCAGGGATCATGGATGGCTACACCTTC.

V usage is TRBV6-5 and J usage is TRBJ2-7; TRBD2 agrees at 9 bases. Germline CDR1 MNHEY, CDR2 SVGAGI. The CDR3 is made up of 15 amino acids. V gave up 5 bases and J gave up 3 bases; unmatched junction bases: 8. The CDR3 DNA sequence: TGTGCCAGCAGTCGTGGAGTAGCGGGAGTCTACGAGCAGTACTTC. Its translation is CASSRGVAGVYEQYF.

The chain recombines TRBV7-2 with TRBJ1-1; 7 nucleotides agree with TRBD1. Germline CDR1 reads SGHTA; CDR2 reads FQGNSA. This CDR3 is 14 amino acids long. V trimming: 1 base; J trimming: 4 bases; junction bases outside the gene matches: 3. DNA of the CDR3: TGTGCCAGCAGCTTAGAAGGGGGCGGCACTGAAGCTTTCTTT. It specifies CASSLEGGGTEAFF.

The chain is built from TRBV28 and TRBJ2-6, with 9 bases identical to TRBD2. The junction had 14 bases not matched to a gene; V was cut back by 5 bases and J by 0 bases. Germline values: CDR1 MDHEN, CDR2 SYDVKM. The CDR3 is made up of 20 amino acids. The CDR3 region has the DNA TGTGCCAGCAGTCCTGGACTAGCGCGACACGAACTCTCTGGGGCCAACGTCCTGACTTTC. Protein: CASSPGLARHELSGANVLTF.

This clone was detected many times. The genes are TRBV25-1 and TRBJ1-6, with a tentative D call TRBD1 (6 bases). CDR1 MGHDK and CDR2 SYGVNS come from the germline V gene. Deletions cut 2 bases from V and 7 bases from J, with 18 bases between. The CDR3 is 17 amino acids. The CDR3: CASSERNREKRNSPLHF. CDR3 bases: TGTGCCAGCAGTGAAAGAAACAGGGAGAAGAGGAATTCACCCCTCCACTTT. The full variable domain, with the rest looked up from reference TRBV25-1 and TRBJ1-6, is EADIYQTPRYLVIGTGKKITLECSQTMGHDKMYWYQQDPGMELHLIHYSYGVNSTEKGDLSSESTVSRIRTEHFPLTLESARPSHTSQYLCASSERNREKRNSPLHFGNGTRLTVT.

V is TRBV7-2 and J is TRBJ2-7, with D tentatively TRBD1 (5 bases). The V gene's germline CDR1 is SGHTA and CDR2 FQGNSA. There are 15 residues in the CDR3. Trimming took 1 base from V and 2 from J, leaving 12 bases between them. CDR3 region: CASSLGVPDTYEQYF. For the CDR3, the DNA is TGTGCCAGCAGCTTAGGTGTACCGGACACCTACGAGCAGTACTTC.

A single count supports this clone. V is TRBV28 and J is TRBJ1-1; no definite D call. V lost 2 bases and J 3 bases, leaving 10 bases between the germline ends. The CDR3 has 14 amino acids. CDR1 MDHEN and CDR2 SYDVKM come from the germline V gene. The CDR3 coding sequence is TGTGCCAGCAGTTTAGGCCACAGCTACACTGAAGCTTTCTTT. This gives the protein CASSLGHSYTEAFF.

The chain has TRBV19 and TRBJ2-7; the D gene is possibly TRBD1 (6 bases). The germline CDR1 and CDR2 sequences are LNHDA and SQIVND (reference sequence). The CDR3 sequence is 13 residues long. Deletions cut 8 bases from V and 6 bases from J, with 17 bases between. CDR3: CASALGASGEQYF. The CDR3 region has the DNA TGTGCCAGTGCGCTGGGGGCTTCGGGCGAGCAGTACTTC.

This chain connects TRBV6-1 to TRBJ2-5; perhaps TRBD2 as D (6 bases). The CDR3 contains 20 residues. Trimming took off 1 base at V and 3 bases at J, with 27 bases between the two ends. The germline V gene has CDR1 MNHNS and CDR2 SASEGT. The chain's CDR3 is CASSEDPSAYGTARKETQYF. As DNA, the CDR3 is TGTGCCAGCAGTGAAGACCCTAGCGCATATGGAACTGCTAGGAAAGAGACCCAGTACTTC.

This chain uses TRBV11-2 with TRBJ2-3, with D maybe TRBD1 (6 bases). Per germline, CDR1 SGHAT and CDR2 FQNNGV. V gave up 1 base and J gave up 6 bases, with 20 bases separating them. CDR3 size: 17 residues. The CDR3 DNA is TGTGCCAGCAGCTTAGCGGGACATGTAGTTATGCGGGATACGCAGTATTTT. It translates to CASSLAGHVVMRDTQYF.

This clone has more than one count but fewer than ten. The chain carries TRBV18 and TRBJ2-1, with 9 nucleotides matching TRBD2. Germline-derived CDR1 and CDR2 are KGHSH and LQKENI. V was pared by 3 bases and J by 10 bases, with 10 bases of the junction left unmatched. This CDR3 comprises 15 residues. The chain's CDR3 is CASSPEASGAGEQFF. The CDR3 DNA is TGTGCCAGCTCACCGGAGGCTAGCGGGGCCGGGGAGCAGTTCTTC.

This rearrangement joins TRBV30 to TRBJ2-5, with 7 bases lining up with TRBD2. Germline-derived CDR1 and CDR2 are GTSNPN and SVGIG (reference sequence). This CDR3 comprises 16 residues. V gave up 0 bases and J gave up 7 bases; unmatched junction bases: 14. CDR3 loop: CAWSVRVWDYQRTQYF. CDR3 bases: TGTGCCTGGAGTGTAAGGGTATGGGACTACCAAAGGACCCAGTACTTC.

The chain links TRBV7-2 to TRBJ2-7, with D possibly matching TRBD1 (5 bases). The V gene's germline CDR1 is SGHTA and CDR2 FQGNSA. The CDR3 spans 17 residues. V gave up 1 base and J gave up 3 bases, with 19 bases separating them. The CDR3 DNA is TGTGCCAGCAGCTTAGGGGGAAGGGGTAGGACCCACTACGAGCAGTACTTC. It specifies CASSLGGRGRTHYEQYF.

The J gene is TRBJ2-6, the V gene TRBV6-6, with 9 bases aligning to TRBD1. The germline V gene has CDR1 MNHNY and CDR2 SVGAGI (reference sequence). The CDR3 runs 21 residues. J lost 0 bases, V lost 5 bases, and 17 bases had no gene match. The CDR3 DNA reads TGTGCCAGCAGTCTCCCATCAAAAACAGGGGGCCTACTCTCTGGGGCCAACGTCCTGACTTTC. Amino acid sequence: CASSLPSKTGGLLSGANVLTF.

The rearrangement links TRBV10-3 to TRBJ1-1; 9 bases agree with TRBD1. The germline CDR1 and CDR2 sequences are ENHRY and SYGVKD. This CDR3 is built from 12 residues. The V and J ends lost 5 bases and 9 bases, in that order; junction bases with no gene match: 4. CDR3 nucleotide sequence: TGTGCCATCAGTTCCGGACAGGGGCAAGCTTTCTTT. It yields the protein CAISSGQGQAFF.

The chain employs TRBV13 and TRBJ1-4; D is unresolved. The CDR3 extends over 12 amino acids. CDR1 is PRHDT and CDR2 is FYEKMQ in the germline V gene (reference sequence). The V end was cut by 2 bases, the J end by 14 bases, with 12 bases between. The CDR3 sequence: CASSLSPGGLFF. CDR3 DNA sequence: TGTGCCAGCAGCTTAAGTCCGGGAGGGCTGTTTTTT.